The sequence of this T cell receptor (beta chain) was determined in a study of beta chain features in type 1 diabetes (dated by TCRdb to the late 2010s). Turning to the overall study: Mean age, gender distribution, total cell number and subset yield did not differ between patients and healthy donors. Across all samples, approximately 98,000,000 sorted cells were examined, and cell number per subset correlated strongly with RNA yield. Regulatory and stem cell-like memory subsets were isolated from only 8 patients and about eight healthy donors, whereas naive and central memory subsets came from all 30 or so donors. The study compared the TCRB repertoires of sorted circulating CD4+ T cell subsets in recently diagnosed type 1 diabetes patients with those in matched healthy donors. On the study overall, not on this receptor specifically: Sequencing cDNA rather than genomic DNA could over-represent highly expressing activated cells, although activation and CD3 levels did not differ between groups. Because the HLA sub-analyses included only small numbers of individuals, any influence of HLA type on TCRB rearrangement was left unresolved. In all four CD4+ subsets, TCRB CDR3 length was moderately but significantly shorter in type 1 diabetes patients. Naive, central memory and regulatory TCRB repertoires appeared more similar among patients than among healthy donors. Shorter templates might be favored by PCR, yet because patient and control samples were amplified and corrected together, any such skew would affect both groups equally. At VDJ recombination sites, type 1 diabetes patients had fewer insertions and more deleted nucleotides, which implies abnormalities in thymic rearrangement.

The germline V gene encodes CDR1 SGHRS and CDR2 YFSETQ. The V end loses 2 bases and the J end loses 2 bases, and a stretch of 4 bases separates them. The CDR3 starts with the cysteine, ends with the phenylalanine, and has 12 residues. Of the read, only the CDR3 DNA is kept; its 36 bases are in frame from base 1. Concerning this clone: The antigen it recognizes is unknown. No qualities accompany the bases; no much larger clone lies one base away.

All of the isolated RNA was reverse transcribed with the High Capacity cDNA Reverse Transcription Kit, so expressed TCRB transcripts were sequenced. Naive, central memory and regulatory T cell samples underwent deep immunoSEQ sequencing, averaging around 4 million total reads per sample. Sorted cells were lysed in RLT buffer, and RNA was extracted using DNase-treated RNeasy Micro or Mini kits according to cell number. Each cell subset was processed on its own to prevent cross-contamination, while patient and healthy donor samples were processed together. The immunoSEQ multiplex PCR was used to amplify TCRB sequences from cDNA, generating 87-bp fragments that spanned the CDR3 region. Amplicons were sequenced on the Illumina HiSeq platform. The study's own analysis went as follows. Synthetic template baselines were used to correct PCR bias computationally, reads within Hamming distance 2 were collapsed, and singletons that could not be merged were discarded. Reads were aligned to IMGT to assign V, D and J genes, CDR3 length, and insertions or deletions at six rearrangement sites. Clonotype counts were normalized to sorted cell number within each subset before computing true diversity and Gini coefficients with the tcR R package. Repertoire sharing was quantified using the overlap coefficient calculated on TCRB nucleotide sequences. TCRdb obtained this table from immuneACCESS and retained in-frame rearrangements with V and J assigned. These tables miss some clones; where compared with another copy, unresolved V genes account for less than half of the shortfall, and the remainder is unexplained. D and trimming come from the DNA, and the V and J calls and clone size come from that table. In this sample the table shows about 290,000 clones, 7% to 9% of which occur a single time. The top ten clones comprise roughly 1% of the sample.

Each donor gave one peripheral blood draw, averaging roughly 120 mL, which was collected into heparinised tubes. Using a panel that included CD45RO, CCR7, CD25, CD127, CD95 and CD27, naive, central memory, regulatory and stem cell-like memory CD4+ T cells were sorted on a BD FACSAria II. Every sorted population had a purity above 95%. PBMCs were isolated immediately by Lymphoprep density gradient centrifugation and stained directly without culture. Samples were stained and sorted in pairs, with one healthy donor and one patient per experiment, so that batch effects were minimized. The chain is encoded by TRBV5-1 joined to TRBJ2-5; the D gene lacks a confident call. The sample taken for sequencing was central memory CD4+ T cells from blood. This TCR was recovered from a woman aged 18-29 years in good health. The sequenced DNA is TGCGCCAGCAGCTTCGAACAAGAGACCCAGTACTTC. Its coded protein is CASSFEQETQYF. The full variable domain, with segments outside the CDR3 supplied by the reference TRBV5-1 and TRBJ2-5 proteins, appears as KAGVTQTPRYLIKTRGQQVTLSCSPISGHRSVSWYQQTPGQGLQFLFEYFSETQRNKGNFPGRFSGRQFSNSRSEMNVSTLELGDSALYLCASSFEQETQYFGPGTRLLVL.